This T cell receptor (beta chain) is drawn from a study of T cells in Graves' hyperthyroidism and ophthalmopathy. Overall study: Peripheral blood was obtained at initial diagnosis, preceding any treatment.

Patients aged 18 to 65 had newly diagnosed hyperthyroidism that had lasted under 2 months. Together with thyroid ultrasound, orbital computed tomography, serum thyroxine and TRAb, clinical symptoms were used for diagnoses. Out of approximately 10 ml of fresh peripheral blood came the PBMCs. Amplified regions were TCR beta CDR3 sequences from RNA transcripts. The HTBI primer set served for first-round RT-PCR of the TCR CDR3. One entry per CDR3 protein results from TCRdb running MiXCR on the multiplex PCR reads. The data hold approximately 360,000 distinct CDR3 sequences, with approximately 25% observed a single time. The CDR3 loop spans 14 amino acids. From germline, CDR1 is SGHNT and CDR2 YYREEE (reference sequence). Trimming removed 3 bases from V and 2 bases from J; junction bases left unmatched: 4. This clonotype was counted between two and nine times.

This chain uses TRBV5-4 with TRBJ2-5; 7 nucleotides match TRBD1. The sequencing input was blood. This TCR came from a man over 45 with Graves' hyperthyroidism. Here the CDR3 reads CASSYRDSQETQYF. The CDR3, as DNA: TGTGCCAGCAGCTACCGGGACAGTCAAGAGACCCAGTACTTC.